This TCR beta chain was retrieved from a study of blood T cell repertoires in COVID-19. Study at large: Samples of COVID-19 (acute and convalescent) were obtained from the United States, Italy and Spain. Nucleic acid was either cDNA or gDNA, and it came from T cells, B-cell-depleted T cells, or PBMCs.

The method was immunoSEQ multiplex PCR; TCRdb's version includes in-frame clones alone and lacks a portion of them. Of over 150,000 clones detected, approximately 80% appear once; the ten largest clones hold 9.1%. Looked up from germline, CDR1 is SEHNR and CDR2 is FQNEAQ (reference sequence). The CDR3 consists of 14 residues. V was pared by 7 bases and J by 7 bases, with 8 bases of the junction left unmatched. The material sequenced was peripheral blood. The chain joins TRBV7-9 to TRBJ1-2; TRBD1 matches 11 bases. The clonotype comes from a woman older than 75 with active or convalescent COVID-19. The CDR3 coding sequence is TGTGCCAGCACCACAGGGACAGGGGGTGGTGGCTACACCTTC. Encoded protein: CASTTGTGGGGYTF.